The clone carrying this T cell receptor beta chain appeared once. The CDR3 has 17 amino acids. Trimming removed 4 bases from V and 7 bases from J, with 21 bases in between. Germline lookup yields CDR1 SGHRS and CDR2 YFSETQ. This entry is derived from a study of blood T cell repertoires in COVID-19. Whole-study context: Material from acute and convalescent COVID-19 was sourced from the United States, Italy and Spain.

Seattle's enrolled individuals joined amid active infection and were then monitored longitudinally. How the authors handled the data: Researchers report that nucleated cell counts were estimated from reference gene primer amplification. TCRdb's copy holds only in-frame clones and misses some; the assay was immunoSEQ multiplex PCR. That table supplies the V and J calls and clone size; D and trimming were determined from the DNA. The sample records about 500,000 clones, roughly nine tenths being singletons. This clonotype was obtained from a man aged 18 to 29 with COVID-19, enrolled during active disease. The chain combines TRBV5-1 with TRBJ1-6; the D gene is possibly TRBD1 (6 bases). Sequencing used peripheral blood. Here the CDR3 DNA reads TGCGCCAGCAGCCCCCGGGCAGGGGATCTATTAAATTCACCCCTCCACTTT. It is translated as CASSPRAGDLLNSPLHF.